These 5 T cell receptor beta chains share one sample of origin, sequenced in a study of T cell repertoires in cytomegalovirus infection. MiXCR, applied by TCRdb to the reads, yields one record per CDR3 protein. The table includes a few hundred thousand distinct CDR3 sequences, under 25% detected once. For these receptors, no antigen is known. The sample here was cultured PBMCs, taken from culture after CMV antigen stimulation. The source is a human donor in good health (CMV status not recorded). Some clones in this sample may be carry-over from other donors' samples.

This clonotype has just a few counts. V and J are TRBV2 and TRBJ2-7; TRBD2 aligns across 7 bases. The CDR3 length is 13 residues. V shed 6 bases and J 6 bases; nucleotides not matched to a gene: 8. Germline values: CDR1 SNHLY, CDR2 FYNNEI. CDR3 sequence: CASSGLGSVEQYV. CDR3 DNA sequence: TGTGCCAGCAGCGGACTAGGTTCAGTCGAGCAGTACGTC.

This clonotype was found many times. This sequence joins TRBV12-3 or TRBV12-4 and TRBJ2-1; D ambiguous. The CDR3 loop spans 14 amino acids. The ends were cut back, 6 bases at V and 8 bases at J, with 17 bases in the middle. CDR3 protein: CASSLSARSDEQFF. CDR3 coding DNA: TGTGCCAGCAGCCTGTCCGCGAGAAGCGATGAGCAGTTCTTC.

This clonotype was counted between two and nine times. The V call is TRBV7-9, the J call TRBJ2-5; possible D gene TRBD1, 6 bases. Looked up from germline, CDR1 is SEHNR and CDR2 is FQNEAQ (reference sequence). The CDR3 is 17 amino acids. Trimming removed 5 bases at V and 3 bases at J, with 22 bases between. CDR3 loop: CASSEKKTGTREETQYF. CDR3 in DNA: TGTGCCAGCAGCGAAAAGAAAACCGGGACAAGGGAAGAGACCCAGTACTTC.

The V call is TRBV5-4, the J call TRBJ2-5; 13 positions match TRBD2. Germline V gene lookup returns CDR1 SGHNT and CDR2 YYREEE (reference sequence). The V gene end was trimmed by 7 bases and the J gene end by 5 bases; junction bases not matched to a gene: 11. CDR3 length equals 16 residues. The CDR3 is CASRRLAGGREETQYF. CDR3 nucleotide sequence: TGTGCCAGCCGCAGACTAGCGGGAGGCCGGGAGGAGACCCAGTACTTC.

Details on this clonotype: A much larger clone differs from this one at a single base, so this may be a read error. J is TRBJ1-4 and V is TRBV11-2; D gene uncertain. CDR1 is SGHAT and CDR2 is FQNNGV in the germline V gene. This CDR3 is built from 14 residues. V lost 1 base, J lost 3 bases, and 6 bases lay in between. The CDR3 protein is CASSLGQANEKLFF. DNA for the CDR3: TGTGCCAGCAGCTTAGGGCAGGCTAATGAAAAACTGTTTTTT.